This T cell receptor beta chain was retrieved from a study of shared clonotypes between healthy human individuals. Background on the study: CD4 naive cells filled three plates per donor, CD4 memory three, CD8 naive two and CD8 memory one. Study findings and constraints: Clonotype sharing among donors likely depends on sequencing depth.

Trimming took 5 bases from V and 4 from J, leaving 12 bases between them. The CDR3 loop spans 13 amino acids. CDR1 is SGHRS, CDR2 YFSETQ, per germline. As for this clone: As yet, its antigen is unknown.

This table comes from immunoSEQ multiplex PCR, and its TCRdb copy is limited to in-frame clones, with some not included. This repertoire shows some 2 million clones, 85% to 95% found once; its top ten account for 0.13%. The sequenced sample consisted of naive CD4+ T cells sorted from blood. Described subset: CD45RA+ positively selected. J is TRBJ1-2 and V is TRBV5-1; tentative D call: TRBD1 (5 bases). The clonotype comes from a man younger than 35 in good health. The CDR3 protein is CASRPEGSYGYTF. The DNA for the CDR3 is TGCGCCAGCAGGCCCGAGGGGAGCTATGGCTACACCTTC.